This T cell receptor (beta chain) was recorded in a study of human CD8 memory T cell subsets. Frequency places this clonotype as medium-sized. Making the TCR beta libraries relied on UMI-labeled 5' RACE. TCRdb reworked the 5' RACE reads into one entry per CDR3 protein, no DNA. The sample includes about 10,000 distinct CDR3 sequences. From germline, CDR1 is SEHNR and CDR2 FQNEAQ (reference sequence). This CDR3 region has 14 residues. This chain joins TRBV7-9 and TRBJ1-2. The source of this sequence is a human donor in good health. Sequenced: CD8+ T cells from PBMCs. The CDR3 loop reads CASTSVGTAKSYTF.